These 5 T cell receptor beta chains originate from one sample sequenced in a study of blood T cell repertoires in COVID-19. Assay used: immunoSEQ multiplex PCR; TCRdb lists only in-frame clones, some missing. The sample carries around 210,000 clones, around 85% recorded once. What was sequenced was peripheral blood. The receptor source for this set is a woman in her 70s with acute or convalescent COVID-19.

The chain combines TRBV5-4 with TRBJ1-4; perhaps TRBD1 as D (5 bases). The CDR3 has 15 amino acids. V gave up 3 bases and J gave up 8 bases, with 17 bases separating them. Germline values: CDR1 SGHNT, CDR2 YYREEE (reference sequence). CDR3 nucleotides: TGTGCCAGCAGCTCCCGGGACGGACTACGAGAAAAACTGTTTTTT. Protein product: CASSSRDGLREKLFF.

On this clone itself: Distinct nucleotide sequences in the sample also encode this CDR3. This chain uses TRBV14 with TRBJ2-5; weak D call: TRBD1 (5 bases). Germline V gene data show CDR1 as SGHDN and CDR2 as FVKESK. The ends were cut back, 4 bases at V and 5 bases at J, with 5 bases in the middle. The CDR3 has 11 amino acids. Written as DNA, the CDR3 is TGTGCCAGCAGCCCAGGGGAGACCCAGTACTTC. It yields the protein CASSPGETQYF. The full variable domain, with the rest looked up from reference TRBV14 and TRBJ2-5, is EAGVTQFPSHSVIEKGQTVTLRCDPISGHDNLYWYRRVMGKEIKFLLHFVKESKQDESGMPNNRFLAERTGGTYSTLKVQPAELEDSGVYFCASSPGETQYFGPGTRLLVL.

The chain couples TRBV4-2 to TRBJ1-5; no definite D call. CDR1 is LGHNA and CDR2 is YNFKEQ in the germline V gene. The CDR3 is 14 residues long. V was shortened by 0 bases and J by 2 bases, with 5 bases between the two germline ends. The CDR3 DNA reads as TGTGCCAGCAGCCAAGACAGTCGCAATCAGCCCCAGCATTTT. Its protein product is CASSQDSRNQPQHF.

Only one count was recorded for this clone. The chain is built from TRBV5-4 and TRBJ2-2, with 7 bases aligning to TRBD2. The V gene's germline CDR1 is SGHNT and CDR2 YYREEE (reference sequence). The V and J ends lost 10 bases and 7 bases, in that order; junction bases with no gene match: 7. The CDR3 sequence is 12 residues long. CDR3 coding DNA: TGTGCCGCGGGAGTAAGAGGCGGGGAGCTGTTTTTT. Protein sequence: CAAGVRGGELFF. Looking up the rest from reference TRBV5-4 and TRBJ2-2 gives the full variable domain: ETGVTQSPTHLIKTRGQQVTLRCSSQSGHNTVSWYQQALGQGPQFIFQYYREEENGRGNFPPRFSGLQFPNYSSELNVNALELDDSALYLCAAGVRGGELFFGEGSRLTVL.

There are a few counts of this clone. The chain uses TRBV4-2 and TRBJ2-7; 11 bases agree with TRBD2. Trimming cost V 0 bases and J 5 bases; bases outside gene matches: 6. Germline V lookup: CDR1 LGHNA, CDR2 YNFKEQ. The CDR3 is made up of 16 amino acids. The CDR3: CASSQDLTSGAHEQYF. CDR3 nucleotides: TGTGCCAGCAGCCAAGATCTGACTAGCGGGGCCCACGAGCAGTACTTC.